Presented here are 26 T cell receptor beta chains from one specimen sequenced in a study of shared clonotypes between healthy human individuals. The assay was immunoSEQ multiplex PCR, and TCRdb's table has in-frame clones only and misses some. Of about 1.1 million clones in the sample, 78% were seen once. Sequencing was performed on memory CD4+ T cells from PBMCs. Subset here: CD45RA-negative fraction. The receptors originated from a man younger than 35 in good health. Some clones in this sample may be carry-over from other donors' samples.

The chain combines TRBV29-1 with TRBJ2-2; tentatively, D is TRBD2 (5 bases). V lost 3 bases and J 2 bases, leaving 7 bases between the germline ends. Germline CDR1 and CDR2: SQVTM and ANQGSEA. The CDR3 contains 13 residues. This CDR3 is CSVDGKNTGELFF. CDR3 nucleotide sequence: TGCAGCGTTGACGGGAAAAACACCGGGGAGCTGTTTTTT.

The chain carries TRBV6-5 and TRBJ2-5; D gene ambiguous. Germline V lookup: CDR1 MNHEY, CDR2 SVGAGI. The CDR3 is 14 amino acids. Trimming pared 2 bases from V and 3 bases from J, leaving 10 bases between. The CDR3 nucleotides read TGTGCCAGCAGTTACAATGGCAGGAAAGAGACCCAGTACTTC. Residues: CASSYNGRKETQYF.

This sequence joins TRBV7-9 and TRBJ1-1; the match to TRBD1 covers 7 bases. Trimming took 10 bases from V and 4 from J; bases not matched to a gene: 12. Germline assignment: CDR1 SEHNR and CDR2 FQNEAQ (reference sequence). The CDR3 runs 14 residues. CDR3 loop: CATRAGGLATEAFF. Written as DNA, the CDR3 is TGTGCCACCCGGGCAGGGGGTCTTGCCACTGAAGCTTTCTTT.

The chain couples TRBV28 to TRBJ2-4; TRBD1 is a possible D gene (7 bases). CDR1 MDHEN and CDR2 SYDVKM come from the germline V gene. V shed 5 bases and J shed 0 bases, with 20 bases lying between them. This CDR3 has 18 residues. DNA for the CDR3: TGTGCCAGCAGTCTCCGCGCGGGACAGCCTCTAGCCAAAAACATTCAGTACTTC. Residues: CASSLRAGQPLAKNIQYF.

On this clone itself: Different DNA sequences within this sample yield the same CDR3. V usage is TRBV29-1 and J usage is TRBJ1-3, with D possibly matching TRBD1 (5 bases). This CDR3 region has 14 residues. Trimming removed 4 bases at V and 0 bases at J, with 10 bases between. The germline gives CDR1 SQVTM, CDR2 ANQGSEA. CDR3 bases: TGCAGCGTTGCCCAGGGACCCTCTGGAAACACCATATATTTT. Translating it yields CSVAQGPSGNTIYF.

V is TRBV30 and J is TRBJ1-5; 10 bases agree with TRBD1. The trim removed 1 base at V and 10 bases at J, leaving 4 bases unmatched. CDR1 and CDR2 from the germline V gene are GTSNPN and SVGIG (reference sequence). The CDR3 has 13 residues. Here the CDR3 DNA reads TGTGCCTGGAGTGGGGACAGGGGCGACCCCCAGCATTTT. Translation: CAWSGDRGDPQHF.

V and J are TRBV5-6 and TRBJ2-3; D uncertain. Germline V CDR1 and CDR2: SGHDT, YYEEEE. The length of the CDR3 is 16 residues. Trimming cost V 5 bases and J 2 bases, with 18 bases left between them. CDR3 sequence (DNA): TGTGCCAGCAGTTACCCTGGCAGGCCATCCACAGATACGCAGTATTTT. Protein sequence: CASSYPGRPSTDTQYF.

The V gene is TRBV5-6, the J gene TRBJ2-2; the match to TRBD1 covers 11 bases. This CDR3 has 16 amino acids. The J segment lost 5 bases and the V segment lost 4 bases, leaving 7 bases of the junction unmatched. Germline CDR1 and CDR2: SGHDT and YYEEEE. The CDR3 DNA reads TGTGCCAGCAGCGCCAAGAGGGACAGGGGGACCGGGGAGCTGTTTTTT. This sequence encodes CASSAKRDRGTGELFF.

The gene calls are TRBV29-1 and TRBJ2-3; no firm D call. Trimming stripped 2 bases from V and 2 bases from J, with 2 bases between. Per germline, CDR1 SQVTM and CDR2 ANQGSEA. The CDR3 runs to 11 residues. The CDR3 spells CSVEPTDTQYF. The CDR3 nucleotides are TGCAGCGTTGAACCCACAGATACGCAGTATTTT.

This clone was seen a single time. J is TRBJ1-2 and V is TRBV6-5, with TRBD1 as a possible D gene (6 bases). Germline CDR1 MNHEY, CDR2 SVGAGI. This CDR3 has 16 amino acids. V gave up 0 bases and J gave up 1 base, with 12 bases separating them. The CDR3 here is CASSYSRDTVNYGYTF. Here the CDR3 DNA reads TGTGCCAGCAGTTACTCTCGGGACACCGTTAACTATGGCTACACCTTC.

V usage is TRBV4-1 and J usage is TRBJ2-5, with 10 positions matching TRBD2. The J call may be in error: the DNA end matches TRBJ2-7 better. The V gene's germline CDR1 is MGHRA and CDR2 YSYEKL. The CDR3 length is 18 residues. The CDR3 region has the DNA TGCGCCAGCAGCCAAGATCCGTCCGCAACTAGCGGGGATTACGAGCAGTACTTC. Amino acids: CASSQDPSATSGDYEQYF.

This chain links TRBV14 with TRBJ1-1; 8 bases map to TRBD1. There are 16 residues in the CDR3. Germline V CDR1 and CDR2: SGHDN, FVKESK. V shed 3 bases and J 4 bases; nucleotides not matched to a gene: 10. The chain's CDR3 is CASSHQPGQGPTEAFF. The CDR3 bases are TGTGCCAGCAGCCACCAACCCGGACAGGGCCCCACTGAAGCTTTCTTT. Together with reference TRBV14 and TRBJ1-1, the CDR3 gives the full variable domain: EAGVTQFPSHSVIEKGQTVTLRCDPISGHDNLYWYRRVMGKEIKFLLHFVKESKQDESGMPNNRFLAERTGGTYSTLKVQPAELEDSGVYFCASSHQPGQGPTEAFFGQGTRLTVV.

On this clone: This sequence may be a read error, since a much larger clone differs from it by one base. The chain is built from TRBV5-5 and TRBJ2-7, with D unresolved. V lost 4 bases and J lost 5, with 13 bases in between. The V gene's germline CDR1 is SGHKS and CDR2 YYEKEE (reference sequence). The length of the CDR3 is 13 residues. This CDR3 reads CASSLSSIHEQYF. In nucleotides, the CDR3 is TGTGCCAGCAGCCTCTCCTCCATCCACGAGCAGTACTTC.

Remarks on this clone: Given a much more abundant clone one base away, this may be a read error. CDR3 amino acids: CSSRTGATDTQYF. Written as DNA, the CDR3 is TGCAGCTCTCGGACAGGGGCTACAGATACGCAGTATTTT. The chain has TRBV29-1 and TRBJ2-3, with TRBD1 matching over 9 bases. V trimming: 8 bases; J trimming: 3 bases; junction bases outside the gene matches: 6. CDR3 length equals 13 residues. CDR1 and CDR2 from the germline V gene are SQVTM and ANQGSEA.

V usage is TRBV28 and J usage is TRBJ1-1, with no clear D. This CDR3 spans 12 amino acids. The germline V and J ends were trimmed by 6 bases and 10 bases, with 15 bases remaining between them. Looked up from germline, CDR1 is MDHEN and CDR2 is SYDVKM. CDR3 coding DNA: TGTGCCAGCAGCATAGCGGCGGGTGGAGCTTTCTTT. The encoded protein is CASSIAAGGAFF.

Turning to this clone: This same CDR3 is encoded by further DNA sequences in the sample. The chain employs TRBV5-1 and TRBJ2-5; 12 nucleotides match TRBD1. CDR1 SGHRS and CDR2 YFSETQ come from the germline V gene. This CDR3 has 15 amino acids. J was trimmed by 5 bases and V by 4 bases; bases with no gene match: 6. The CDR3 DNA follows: TGCGCCAGCAGCCCCGGGACAGGGGGCATCGAGACCCAGTACTTC. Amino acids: CASSPGTGGIETQYF.

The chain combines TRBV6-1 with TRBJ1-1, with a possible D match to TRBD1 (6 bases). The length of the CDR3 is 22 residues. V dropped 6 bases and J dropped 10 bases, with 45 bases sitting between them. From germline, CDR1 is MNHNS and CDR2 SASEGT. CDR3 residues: CASSELISTGGGRGILGERAFF. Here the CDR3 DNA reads TGTGCCAGCAGCGAATTAATCTCGACAGGCGGCGGGCGGGGGATCTTGGGTGAAAGAGCTTTCTTT.

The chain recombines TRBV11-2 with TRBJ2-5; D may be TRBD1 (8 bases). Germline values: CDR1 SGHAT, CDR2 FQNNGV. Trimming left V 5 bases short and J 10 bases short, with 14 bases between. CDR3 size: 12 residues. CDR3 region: CASSAYRGGQYF. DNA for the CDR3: TGTGCCAGCAGCGCCTACAGGGGGGGCCAGTACTTC.

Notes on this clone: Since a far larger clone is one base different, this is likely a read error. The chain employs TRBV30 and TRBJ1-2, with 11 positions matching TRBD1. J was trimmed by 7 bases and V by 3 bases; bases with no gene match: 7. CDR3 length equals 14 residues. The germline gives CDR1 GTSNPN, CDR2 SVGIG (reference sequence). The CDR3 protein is CAWSEDRGRLGYTF. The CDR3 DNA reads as TGTGCCTGGAGCGAGGACAGGGGGCGACTTGGCTACACCTTC.

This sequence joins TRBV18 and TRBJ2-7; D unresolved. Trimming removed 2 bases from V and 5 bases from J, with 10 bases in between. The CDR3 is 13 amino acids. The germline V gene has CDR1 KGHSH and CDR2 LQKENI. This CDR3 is CASSPTSGDEQYF. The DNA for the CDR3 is TGTGCCAGCTCACCAACGTCAGGCGACGAGCAGTACTTC.

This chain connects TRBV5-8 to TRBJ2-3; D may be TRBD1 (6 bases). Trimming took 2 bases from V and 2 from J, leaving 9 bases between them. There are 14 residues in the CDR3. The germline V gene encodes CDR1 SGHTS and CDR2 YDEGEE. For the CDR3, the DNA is TGTGCCAGCAGCTTAACAGGGCTCACAGATACGCAGTATTTT. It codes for CASSLTGLTDTQYF.

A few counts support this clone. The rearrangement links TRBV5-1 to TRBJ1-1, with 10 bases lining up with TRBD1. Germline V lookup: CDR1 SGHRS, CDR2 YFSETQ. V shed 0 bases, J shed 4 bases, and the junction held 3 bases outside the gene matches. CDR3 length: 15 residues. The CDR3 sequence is CASSLEGTGATEAFF. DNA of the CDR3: TGCGCCAGCAGCTTGGAAGGGACAGGGGCCACTGAAGCTTTCTTT.

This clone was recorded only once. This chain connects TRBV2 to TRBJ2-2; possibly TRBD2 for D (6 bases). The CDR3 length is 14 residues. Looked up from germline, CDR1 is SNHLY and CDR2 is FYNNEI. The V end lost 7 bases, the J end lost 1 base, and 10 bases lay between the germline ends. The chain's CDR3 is CASTQAGNTGELFF. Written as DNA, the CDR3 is TGTGCCAGCACCCAAGCGGGGAACACCGGGGAGCTGTTTTTT. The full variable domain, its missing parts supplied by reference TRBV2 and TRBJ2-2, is EPEVTQTPSHQVTQMGQEVILRCVPISNHLYFYWYRQILGQKVEFLVSFYNNEISEKSEIFDDQFSVERPDGSNFTLKIRSTKLEDSAMYFCASTQAGNTGELFFGEGSRLTVL.

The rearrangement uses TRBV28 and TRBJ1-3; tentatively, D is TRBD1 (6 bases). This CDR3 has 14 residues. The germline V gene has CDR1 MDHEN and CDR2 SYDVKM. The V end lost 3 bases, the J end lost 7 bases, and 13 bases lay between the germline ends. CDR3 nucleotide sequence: TGTGCCAGCAGTTTTGGGAGGGGGAGGAACACCATATATTTT. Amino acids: CASSFGRGRNTIYF.

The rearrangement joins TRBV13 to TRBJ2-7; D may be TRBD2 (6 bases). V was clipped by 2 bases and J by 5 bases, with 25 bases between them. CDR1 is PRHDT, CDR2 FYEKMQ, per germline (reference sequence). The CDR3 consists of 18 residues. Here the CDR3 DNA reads TGTGCCAGCAGCTTACGTCCGGCGGGACCCTTCCGTTGGGACGAGCAGTACTTC. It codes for CASSLRPAGPFRWDEQYF. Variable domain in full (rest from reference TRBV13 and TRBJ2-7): AAGVIQSPRHLIKEKRETATLKCYPIPRHDTVYWYQQGPGQDPQFLISFYEKMQSDKGSIPDRFSAQQFSDYHSELNMSSLELGDSALYFCASSLRPAGPFRWDEQYFGPGTRLTVT.

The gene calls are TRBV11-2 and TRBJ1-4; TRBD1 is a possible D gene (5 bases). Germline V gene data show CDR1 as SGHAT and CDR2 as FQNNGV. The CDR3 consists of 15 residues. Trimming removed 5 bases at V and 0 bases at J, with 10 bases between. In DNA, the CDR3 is TGTGCCAGCAGCCTAGGGGATGCAACTAATGAAAAACTGTTTTTT. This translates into CASSLGDATNEKLFF.